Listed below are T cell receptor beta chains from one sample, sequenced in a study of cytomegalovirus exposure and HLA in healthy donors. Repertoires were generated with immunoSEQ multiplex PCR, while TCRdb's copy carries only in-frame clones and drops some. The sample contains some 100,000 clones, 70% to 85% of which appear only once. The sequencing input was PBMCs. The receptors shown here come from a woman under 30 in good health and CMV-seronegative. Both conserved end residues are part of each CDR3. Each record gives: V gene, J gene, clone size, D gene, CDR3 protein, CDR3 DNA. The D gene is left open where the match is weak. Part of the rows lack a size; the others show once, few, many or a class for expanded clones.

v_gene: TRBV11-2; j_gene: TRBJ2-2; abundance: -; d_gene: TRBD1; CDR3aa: CASSFSLDRAVTGELFF; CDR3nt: TGTGCCAGCAGCTTTTCCCTCGACAGGGCGGTCACCGGGGAGCTGTTTTTT
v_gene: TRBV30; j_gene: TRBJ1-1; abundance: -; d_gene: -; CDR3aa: CAWIGGFGAFF; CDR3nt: TGTGCCTGGATAGGGGGTTTTGGAGCTTTCTTT
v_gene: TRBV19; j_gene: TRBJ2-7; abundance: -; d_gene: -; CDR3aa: CASVQGEQYF; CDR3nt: TGTGCCAGTGTACAGGGCGAGCAGTACTTC
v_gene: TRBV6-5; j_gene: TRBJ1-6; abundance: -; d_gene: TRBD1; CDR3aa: CASSYLGQGSPLHF; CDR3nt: TGTGCCAGCAGTTACCTCGGACAGGGTTCACCCCTCCACTTT
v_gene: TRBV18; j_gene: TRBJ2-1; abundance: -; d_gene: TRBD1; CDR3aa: CASSPGTTGVSYNEQFF; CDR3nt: TGTGCCAGCTCACCGGGAACGACAGGGGTGTCCTACAATGAGCAGTTCTTC
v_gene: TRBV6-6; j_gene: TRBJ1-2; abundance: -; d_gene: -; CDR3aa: CASIVSAQTGRSGYTF; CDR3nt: TGTGCCAGCATAGTATCCGCTCAGACGGGGAGGAGTGGCTACACCTTC
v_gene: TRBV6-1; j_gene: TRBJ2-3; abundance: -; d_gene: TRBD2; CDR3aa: CASSEAGLAGAEPSTDTQYF; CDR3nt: TGTGCCAGCAGTGAAGCGGGACTAGCGGGGGCCGAACCTAGCACAGATACGCAGTATTTT
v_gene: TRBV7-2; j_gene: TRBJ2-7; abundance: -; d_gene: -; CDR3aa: CASSRSIGPSYEQYF; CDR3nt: TGTGCCAGCAGCCGATCCATTGGCCCCTCCTACGAGCAGTACTTC
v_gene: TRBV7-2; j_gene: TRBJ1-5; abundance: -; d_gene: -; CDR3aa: CASSLTGTGNQPQHF; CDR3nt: TGTGCCAGCAGCTTGACAGGAACCGGCAATCAGCCCCAGCATTTT
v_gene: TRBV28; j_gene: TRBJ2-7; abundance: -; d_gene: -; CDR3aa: CASSYLTGATYEQYF; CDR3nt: TGTGCCAGCAGCTACCTGACAGGTGCCACCTACGAGCAGTACTTC
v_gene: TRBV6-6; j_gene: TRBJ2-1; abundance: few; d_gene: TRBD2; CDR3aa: CASSLAGGVNEQFF; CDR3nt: TGTGCCAGCAGCCTAGCGGGAGGTGTGAATGAGCAGTTCTTC
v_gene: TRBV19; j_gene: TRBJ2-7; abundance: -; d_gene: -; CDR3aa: CASSNREGYEQYF; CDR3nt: TGTGCCAGTAGTAACAGGGAGGGATACGAGCAGTACTTC
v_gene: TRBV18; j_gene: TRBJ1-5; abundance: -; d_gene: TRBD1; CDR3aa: CASSPGQGNQPQHF; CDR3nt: TGTGCCAGCTCACCCGGACAGGGTAATCAGCCCCAGCATTTT
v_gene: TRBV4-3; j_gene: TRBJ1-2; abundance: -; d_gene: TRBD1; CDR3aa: CASSQADWTGKHSNYGYTF; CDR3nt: TGCGCCAGCAGCCAAGCAGATTGGACAGGCAAACACTCCAACTATGGCTACACCTTC